Listed below are T cell receptor beta chains from one sample, sequenced in a study of blood T cells in healthy people across ages. A single record per CDR3 protein comes from TCRdb applying MiXCR to the 5' RACE reads. Among about 1.8 million distinct CDR3 sequences listed, roughly 50% were seen once. Material: blood. All receptors come from a woman between 40 and 50 years old in good health. Each CDR3 is given with its conserved first and last residue. The order of the fields is CDR3 DNA, CDR3 protein, V gene, clone size, CDR3 length, D gene, J gene. A D gene is named only where the DNA matches it firmly. Rows may omit the clone size; those that give it use once, few, many or a size class.

CDR3 DNA: TGTGCCAGCAGCCAGACAGGGTGGAATAACGAGCAGTACTTC
CDR3 protein: CASSQTGWNNEQYF
V gene: TRBV25-1
clone size: NA
CDR3 length: 14
D gene: TRBD1
J gene: TRBJ2-7

CDR3 DNA: TGTGCCAGCAGTGAAGCGCTTACGGGGGTCCCCTACGAGCAGTACTTC
CDR3 protein: CASSEALTGVPYEQYF
V gene: TRBV2
clone size: NA
CDR3 length: 16
D gene: NA
J gene: TRBJ2-7

CDR3 DNA: TGTGCCAGCAGTTACAGTGGGACTGTGTATGGCTACACCTTC
CDR3 protein: CASSYSGTVYGYTF
V gene: TRBV6-5
clone size: NA
CDR3 length: 14
D gene: NA
J gene: TRBJ1-2

CDR3 DNA: TGTGCCAGCAGTGAAATCGCTAGCGGGGGGGGACATGAGCAGTTCTTC
CDR3 protein: CASSEIASGGGHEQFF
V gene: TRBV6-1
clone size: NA
CDR3 length: 16
D gene: TRBD2
J gene: TRBJ2-1

CDR3 DNA: TGTGCTAGTGGTCCGGGACAGATCCAAGAGACCCAGTACTTC
CDR3 protein: CASGPGQIQETQYF
V gene: TRBV12-5
clone size: NA
CDR3 length: 14
D gene: TRBD1
J gene: TRBJ2-5

CDR3 DNA: TGTGCCAGCAGCCAAGGTGATAGGGGAGGCTACACCTTC
CDR3 protein: CASSQGDRGGYTF
V gene: TRBV3-1
clone size: few
CDR3 length: 13
D gene: NA
J gene: TRBJ1-2

CDR3 DNA: TGTGCCAGCAGCGGTAGCCGGATTGGCTACACCTTC
CDR3 protein: CASSGSRIGYTF
V gene: TRBV7-2
clone size: NA
CDR3 length: 12
D gene: NA
J gene: TRBJ1-2

CDR3 DNA: TGTGCCAGCAGACGGGGACAACGGACCTTAGAGACCCAGTACTTC
CDR3 protein: CASRRGQRTLETQYF
V gene: TRBV6-1
clone size: NA
CDR3 length: 15
D gene: NA
J gene: TRBJ2-5

CDR3 DNA: TGCAGTGCTAGAGATAGCGGGGGCCACGAGCAGTACTTC
CDR3 protein: CSARDSGGHEQYF
V gene: TRBV20-1
clone size: NA
CDR3 length: 13
D gene: TRBD2
J gene: TRBJ2-7

CDR3 DNA: TGTGCTAGTGGCCCCCGGGACAGGGATAATAACTATGGCTACACCTTC
CDR3 protein: CASGPRDRDNNYGYTF
V gene: TRBV12-5
clone size: NA
CDR3 length: 16
D gene: TRBD1
J gene: TRBJ1-2